The 23 T cell receptor beta chains listed next were all sequenced from one sample in a study of CD8+ T cells in alopecia areata. cDNA serving as the sequencing template came from extracted, reverse transcribed RNA. TCRdb's copy holds only in-frame clones and misses some; the assay was immunoSEQ multiplex PCR. Among over 250,000 clones listed, about three fifths were seen once. As for treatment: oral pan-JAK inhibitor, 5-10 mg twice daily. Sequencing was performed on CD4+ T cells sorted from blood, taken between weeks 51 and 54, from a patient treated with tofacitinib. These receptors all come from a human donor with alopecia areata.

The chain employs TRBV29-1 and TRBJ2-2; D tentatively fits TRBD1 or TRBD2 (5 bases each). V was cut by 3 bases and J by 4 bases, with 15 bases left in between. There are 15 residues in the CDR3. CDR1 is SQVTM, CDR2 ANQGSEA, per germline. In DNA, the CDR3 is TGCAGCGTTGAGGCAGGGAAGGGGAGCACCGGGGAGCTGTTTTTT. Its protein product is CSVEAGKGSTGELFF.

This clone has only a few counts. The chain couples TRBV6-1 to TRBJ1-3; a weak D match, TRBD1 (6 bases). V shed 8 bases and J shed 3 bases, with 11 bases lying between them. The V gene's germline CDR1 is MNHNS and CDR2 SASEGT. The CDR3 is 13 amino acids. Written as DNA, the CDR3 is TGTGCCAGCGGAGGGACACGTGGAAACACCATATATTTT. This translates into CASGGTRGNTIYF.

J is TRBJ2-5 and V is TRBV5-4, with TRBD1 as a possible D gene (6 bases). Trimming shortened V by 2 bases and J by 2 bases, and 13 bases separated the two germline ends. The CDR3 has 15 residues. The V gene's germline CDR1 is SGHNT and CDR2 YYREEE (reference sequence). CDR3 coding DNA: TGTGCCAGCAGCTTAACCGGGACAAATCAAGAGACCCAGTACTTC. Translating gives CASSLTGTNQETQYF.

This clone was counted between two and nine times. The chain employs TRBV29-1 and TRBJ1-2, with TRBD1 identical over 9 bases. CDR1 is SQVTM, CDR2 ANQGSEA, per germline. The CDR3 spans 14 residues. V was clipped by 0 bases and J by 2 bases; unmatched bases: 1. The CDR3 reads CSVEEGTGNYGYTF. CDR3 nucleotide sequence: TGCAGCGTTGAAGAGGGGACAGGGAACTATGGCTACACCTTC.

This clone came up a few times. The chain has TRBV29-1 and TRBJ2-5; D uncertain. V was cut by 3 bases and J by 0 bases, with 8 bases left in between. CDR3 length: 13 residues. Germline V gives CDR1 SQVTM, CDR2 ANQGSEA. For the CDR3, the DNA is TGCAGCGTTGATCTGGCGTACCAAGAGACCCAGTACTTC. This translates into CSVDLAYQETQYF.

The CDR3 is CASSATLSSYEQYF. CDR3 coding DNA: TGCGCCAGCAGCGCGACGCTTAGCTCCTACGAGCAGTACTTC. The J gene is TRBJ2-7, the V gene TRBV5-1; no clear D. The CDR3 is made up of 14 amino acids. Germline CDR1 SGHRS, CDR2 YFSETQ. V dropped 4 bases and J dropped 0 bases, with 11 bases sitting between them. Full variable domain (remainder filled in from reference TRBV5-1 and TRBJ2-7): KAGVTQTPRYLIKTRGQQVTLSCSPISGHRSVSWYQQTPGQGLQFLFEYFSETQRNKGNFPGRFSGRQFSNSRSEMNVSTLELGDSALYLCASSATLSSYEQYFGPGTRLTVT.

V and J are TRBV29-1 and TRBJ2-6, with TRBD2 matching over 10 bases. J lost 9 bases, V lost 0 bases, and 5 bases had no gene match. Germline V lookup: CDR1 SQVTM, CDR2 ANQGSEA. CDR3 length equals 15 residues. The CDR3, as DNA: TGCAGCGTTGAAGAGGGTAGCGGGGGGCTCAACGTCCTGACTTTC. Amino acid sequence: CSVEEGSGGLNVLTF.

The V and J genes are TRBV29-1 and TRBJ1-6, with D unresolved. Per germline, CDR1 SQVTM and CDR2 ANQGSEA. CDR3 length: 14 amino acids. Trimming left V 3 bases short and J 0 bases short, with 6 bases between. CDR3 residues: CSVDRGSYNSPLHF. The CDR3 DNA reads TGCAGCGTTGATCGGGGCTCCTATAATTCACCCCTCCACTTT.

This clone is a singleton in its sample. The chain has TRBV4-1 and TRBJ1-2; D unresolved. V lost 1 base, J lost 8 bases, and 14 bases lay in between. CDR3 length: 14 residues. CDR1 MGHRA and CDR2 YSYEKL come from the germline V gene. Here the CDR3 DNA reads TGCGCCAGCAGCCAAGCCCGTGGTTTGCGCGGCTACACCTTC. Translation gives CASSQARGLRGYTF.

This clone showed up just a few times. This chain links TRBV7-3 with TRBJ2-1, with 7 bases fitting TRBD1. This CDR3 region has 17 residues. With V trimmed by 4 bases and J by 4 bases, 13 bases remained unmatched. The germline gives CDR1 SGHTA, CDR2 FQGTGA. The CDR3 sequence: CASSSHPRDRLYNEQFF. The CDR3 bases are TGTGCCAGCAGCTCCCACCCCCGGGACAGATTGTACAATGAGCAGTTCTTC.

This clone showed up just a few times. The chain employs TRBV29-1 and TRBJ1-2, with D uncertain. CDR1 and CDR2 from the germline V gene are SQVTM and ANQGSEA. This CDR3 spans 11 amino acids. Trimming removed 7 bases at V and 5 bases at J, with 11 bases between. The CDR3 protein is CSAGGIYGYTF. In DNA, the CDR3 is TGCAGCGCCGGTGGGATTTATGGCTACACCTTC.

This clone occurred a few times. This chain joins TRBV2 and TRBJ2-7; D unclear. CDR3 length equals 14 residues. V gave up 6 bases and J gave up 3 bases, with 15 bases separating them. Germline V gives CDR1 SNHLY, CDR2 FYNNEI. The CDR3 reads CASSRKGRNYEQYF. CDR3 in DNA: TGTGCCAGCAGCCGAAAGGGCAGAAACTACGAGCAGTACTTC.

V usage is TRBV19 and J usage is TRBJ2-6, with 8 bases identical to TRBD1. The germline V gene has CDR1 LNHDA and CDR2 SQIVND (reference sequence). The CDR3 runs 15 residues. V dropped 6 bases and J dropped 4; count of bases not matched to a gene: 5. The CDR3 bases are TGTGCCAGTAGCCCCAGGGGGCTCGGGGCCAACGTCCTGACTTTC. As protein: CASSPRGLGANVLTF.

In this sample, this clone turned up a few times. The genes are TRBV15 and TRBJ1-1; no clear D gene. The germline V gene encodes CDR1 LNHNV and CDR2 YYDKDF (reference sequence). The CDR3 contains 12 residues. Trimming pared 0 bases from V and 10 bases from J, leaving 9 bases between. CDR3 DNA sequence: TGTGCCACCAGCAGAGAATACGGTGGAGCTTTCTTT. Translated, it gives CATSREYGGAFF.

The genes are TRBV30 and TRBJ2-1; no clear D. V lost 4 bases and J 9 bases, leaving 13 bases between the germline ends. The CDR3 sequence is 12 residues long. Germline V gene sequence: CDR1 GTSNPN, CDR2 SVGIG (reference sequence). CDR3 nucleotides: TGTGCCTGGAACCCCATGGGTGCTGAGCAGTTCTTC. The encoded protein is CAWNPMGAEQFF.

This clone occurred a few times. The chain joins TRBV7-9 to TRBJ1-3; 10 positions match TRBD1. Germline values: CDR1 SEHNR, CDR2 FQNEAQ (reference sequence). The CDR3 sequence is 17 residues long. With 0 bases clipped from V and 0 bases from J, the junction kept 2 bases outside the gene matches. The CDR3 nucleotides read TGTGCCAGCAGCTTAGCGACAGGGGGCTTCTCTGGAAACACCATATATTTT. This sequence encodes CASSLATGGFSGNTIYF.

This clone was picked up a small number of times. The J gene is TRBJ2-1, the V gene TRBV4-1; TRBD2 aligns across 12 bases. Losses at the gene ends were 5 bases for V and 4 bases for J; bases not matched to a gene: 9. The CDR3 is made up of 17 amino acids. Looked up from germline, CDR1 is MGHRA and CDR2 is YSYEKL. The CDR3 here is CASSSTSGGRWYNEQFF. The CDR3 DNA is TGCGCCAGCAGCTCTACTAGCGGGGGGAGATGGTACAATGAGCAGTTCTTC.

The chain employs TRBV29-1 and TRBJ2-3, with D possibly matching TRBD1 (6 bases). This CDR3 is built from 13 residues. The germline V gene has CDR1 SQVTM and CDR2 ANQGSEA. The germline V and J ends were trimmed by 3 bases and 5 bases, with 12 bases remaining between them. The CDR3: CSVERPGEDTQYF. The CDR3 coding sequence is TGCAGCGTTGAGCGCCCAGGGGAAGATACGCAGTATTTT.

The chain carries TRBV25-1 and TRBJ2-2; 9 bases line up with TRBD1. V shed 6 bases and J 6 bases; nucleotides not matched to a gene: 2. Germline V gives CDR1 MGHDK, CDR2 SYGVNS. The CDR3 loop spans 13 amino acids. The CDR3 bases are TGTGCCAGCAGAGGGACAGGGTCCGGGGAGCTGTTTTTT. Protein sequence: CASRGTGSGELFF. Complete variable domain (other parts from reference TRBV25-1 and TRBJ2-2): EADIYQTPRYLVIGTGKKITLECSQTMGHDKMYWYQQDPGMELHLIHYSYGVNSTEKGDLSSESTVSRIRTEHFPLTLESARPSHTSQYLCASRGTGSGELFFGEGSRLTVL.

CDR3 sequence reads: CASSLGTGAYEQFF. CDR3 DNA: TGTGCCAGCAGCTTAGGGACAGGGGCATATGAGCAGTTCTTC. The chain is built from TRBV5-6 and TRBJ2-1, with 10 bases fitting TRBD1. Germline trimming cut 2 bases from V and 8 bases from J; bases unmatched to any gene: 4. Germline V gives CDR1 SGHDT, CDR2 YYEEEE. CDR3 length: 14 amino acids.

The chain couples TRBV5-1 to TRBJ2-1; D might be TRBD2 (5 bases). Trimming cost V 4 bases and J 6 bases, with 17 bases left between them. CDR1 and CDR2 from the germline V gene are SGHRS and YFSETQ. The CDR3 runs to 15 residues. The chain's CDR3 is CASSRIRVAGNEQFF. The CDR3 DNA reads TGCGCCAGCAGCCGTATCCGAGTCGCGGGCAATGAGCAGTTCTTC.

With regard to this clone: Other DNA sequences in this sample translate to the same CDR3. The rearrangement uses TRBV6-5 and TRBJ2-5; 9 bases agree with TRBD1. This CDR3 spans 14 amino acids. V lost 0 bases and J lost 4; bases outside the gene matches: 0. CDR1 is MNHEY, CDR2 SVGAGI, per germline. The chain's CDR3 is CASSYSTGGETQYF. The CDR3 nucleotides read TGTGCCAGCAGTTACTCGACAGGGGGAGAGACCCAGTACTTC.

The V gene is TRBV7-2, the J gene TRBJ1-1; D call uncertain. Germline CDR1 and CDR2: SGHTA and FQGNSA. The CDR3 runs 14 residues. V lost 5 bases to trimming and J lost 0 bases, with 10 bases between them. The CDR3 bases are TGTGCCAGCAGCAAGACCATGGTGAACACTGAAGCTTTCTTT. Translation: CASSKTMVNTEAFF.